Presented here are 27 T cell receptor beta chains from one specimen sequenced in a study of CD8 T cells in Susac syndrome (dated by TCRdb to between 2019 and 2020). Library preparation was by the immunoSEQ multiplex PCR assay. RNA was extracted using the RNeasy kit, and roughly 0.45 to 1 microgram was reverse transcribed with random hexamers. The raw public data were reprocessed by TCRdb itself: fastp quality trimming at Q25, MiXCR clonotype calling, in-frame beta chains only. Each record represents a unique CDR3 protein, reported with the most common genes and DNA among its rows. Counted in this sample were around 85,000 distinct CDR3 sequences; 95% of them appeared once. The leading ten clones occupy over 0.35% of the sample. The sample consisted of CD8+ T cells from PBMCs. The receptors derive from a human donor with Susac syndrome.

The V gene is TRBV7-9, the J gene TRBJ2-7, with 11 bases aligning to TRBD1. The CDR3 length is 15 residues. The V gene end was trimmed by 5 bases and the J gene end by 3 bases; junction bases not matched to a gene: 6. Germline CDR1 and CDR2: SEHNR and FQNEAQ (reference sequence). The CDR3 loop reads CASSLGQGVYYEQYF. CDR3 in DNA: TGTGCCAGCAGCCTGGGACAGGGGGTGTACTACGAGCAGTACTTC.

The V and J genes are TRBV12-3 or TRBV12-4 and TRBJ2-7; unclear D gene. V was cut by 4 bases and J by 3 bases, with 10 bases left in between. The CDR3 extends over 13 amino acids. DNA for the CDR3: TGTGCCAGCAGTTCCTCGGGCCTCTACGAGCAGTACTTC. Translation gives CASSSSGLYEQYF.

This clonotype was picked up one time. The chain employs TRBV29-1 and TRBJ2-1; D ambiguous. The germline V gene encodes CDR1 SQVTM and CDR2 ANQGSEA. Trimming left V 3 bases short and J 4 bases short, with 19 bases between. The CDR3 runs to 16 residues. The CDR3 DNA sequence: TGCAGCGTTGATTGGGTCCCTGGCCAGACTTACAATGAGCAGTTCTTC. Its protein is CSVDWVPGQTYNEQFF.

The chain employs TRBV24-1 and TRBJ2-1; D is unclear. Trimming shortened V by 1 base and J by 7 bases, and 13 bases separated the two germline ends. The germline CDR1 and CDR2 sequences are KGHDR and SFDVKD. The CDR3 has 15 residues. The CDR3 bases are TGTGCCACCAGTGATTTAAGGAACAGTTTGAATGAGCAGTTCTTC. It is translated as CATSDLRNSLNEQFF.

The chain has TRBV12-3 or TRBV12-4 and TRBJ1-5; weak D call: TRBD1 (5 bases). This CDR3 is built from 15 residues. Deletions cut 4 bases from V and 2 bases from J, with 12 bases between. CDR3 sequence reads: CASSSDSFGNQPQHF. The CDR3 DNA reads TGTGCCAGCAGTTCCGACAGTTTTGGCAATCAGCCCCAGCATTTT.

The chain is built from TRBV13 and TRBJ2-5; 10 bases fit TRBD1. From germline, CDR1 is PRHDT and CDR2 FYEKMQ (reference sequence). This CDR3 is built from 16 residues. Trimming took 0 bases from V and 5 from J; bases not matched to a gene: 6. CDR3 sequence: CASSLGWGQGTETQYF. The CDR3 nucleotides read TGTGCCAGCAGCTTAGGGTGGGGACAGGGGACGGAGACCCAGTACTTC.

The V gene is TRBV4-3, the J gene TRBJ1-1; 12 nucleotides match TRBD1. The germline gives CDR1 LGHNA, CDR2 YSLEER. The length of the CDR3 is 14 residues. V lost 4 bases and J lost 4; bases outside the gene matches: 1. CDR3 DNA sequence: TGCGCCAGCAGCCCGGGACAGGGGGCCACTGAAGCTTTCTTT. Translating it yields CASSPGQGATEAFF.

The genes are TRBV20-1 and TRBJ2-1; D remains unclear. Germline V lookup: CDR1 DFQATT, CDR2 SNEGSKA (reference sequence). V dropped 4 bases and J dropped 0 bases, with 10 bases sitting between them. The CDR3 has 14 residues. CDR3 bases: TGCAGTGCTAACAGCCCGAGCTCCTACAATGAGCAGTTCTTC. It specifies CSANSPSSYNEQFF.

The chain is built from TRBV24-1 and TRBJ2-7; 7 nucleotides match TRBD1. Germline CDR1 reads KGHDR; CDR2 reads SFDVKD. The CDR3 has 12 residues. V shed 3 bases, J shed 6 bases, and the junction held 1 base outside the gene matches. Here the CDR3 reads CATSDNRGEQYF. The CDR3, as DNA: TGTGCCACCAGTGATAACAGGGGCGAGCAGTACTTC.

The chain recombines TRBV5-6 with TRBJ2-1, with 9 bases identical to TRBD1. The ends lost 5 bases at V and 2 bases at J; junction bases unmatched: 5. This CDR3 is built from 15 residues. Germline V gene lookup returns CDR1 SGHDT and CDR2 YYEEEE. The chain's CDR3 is CASRVGTGPYNEQFF. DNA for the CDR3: TGTGCCAGCAGGGTGGGGACAGGGCCCTACAATGAGCAGTTCTTC. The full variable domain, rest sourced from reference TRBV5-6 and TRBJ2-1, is DAGVTQSPTHLIKTRGQQVTLRCSPKSGHDTVSWYQQALGQGPQFIFQYYEEEERQRGNFPDRFSGHQFPNYSSELNVNALLLGDSALYLCASRVGTGPYNEQFFGPGTRLTVL.

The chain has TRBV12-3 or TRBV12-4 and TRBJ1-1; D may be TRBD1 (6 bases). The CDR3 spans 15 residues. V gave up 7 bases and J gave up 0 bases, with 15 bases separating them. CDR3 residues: CASTLGTYMNTEAFF. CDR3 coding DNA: TGTGCCAGCACCCTCGGGACATATATGAACACTGAAGCTTTCTTT.

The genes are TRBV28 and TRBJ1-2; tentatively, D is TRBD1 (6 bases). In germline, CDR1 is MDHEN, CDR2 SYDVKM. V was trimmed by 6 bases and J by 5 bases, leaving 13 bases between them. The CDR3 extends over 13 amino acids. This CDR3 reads CASRATGTYGYTF. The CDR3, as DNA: TGTGCCAGCAGGGCGACAGGAACTTATGGCTACACCTTC.

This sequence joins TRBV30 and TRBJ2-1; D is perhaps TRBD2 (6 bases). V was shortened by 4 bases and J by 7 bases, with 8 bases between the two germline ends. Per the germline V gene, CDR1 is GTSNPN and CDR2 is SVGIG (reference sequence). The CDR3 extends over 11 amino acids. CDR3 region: CAWTAGNEQFF. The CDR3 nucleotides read TGTGCCTGGACTGCGGGGAATGAGCAGTTCTTC.

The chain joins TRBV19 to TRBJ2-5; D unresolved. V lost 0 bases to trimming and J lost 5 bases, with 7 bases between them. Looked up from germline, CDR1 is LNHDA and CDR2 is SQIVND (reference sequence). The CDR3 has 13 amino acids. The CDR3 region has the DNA TGTGCCAGTAGTATAGAAAGGGCGGAGACCCAGTACTTC. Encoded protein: CASSIERAETQYF.

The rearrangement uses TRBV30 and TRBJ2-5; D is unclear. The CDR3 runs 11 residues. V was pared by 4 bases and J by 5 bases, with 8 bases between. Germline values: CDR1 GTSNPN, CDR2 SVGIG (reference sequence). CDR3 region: CAWTHGETQYF. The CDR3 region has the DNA TGTGCCTGGACCCACGGGGAGACCCAGTACTTC.

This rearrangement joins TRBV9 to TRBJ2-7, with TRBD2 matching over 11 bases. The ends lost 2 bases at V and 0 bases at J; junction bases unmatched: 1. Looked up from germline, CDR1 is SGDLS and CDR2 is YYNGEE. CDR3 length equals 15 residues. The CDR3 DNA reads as TGTGCCAGCAGCGTGGGACTAGCGGCCTCCTACGAGCAGTACTTC. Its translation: CASSVGLAASYEQYF. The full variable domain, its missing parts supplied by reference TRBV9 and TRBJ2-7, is DSGVTQTPKHLITATGQRVTLRCSPRSGDLSVYWYQQSLDQGLQFLIQYYNGEERAKGNILERFSAQQFPDLHSELNLSSLELGDSALYFCASSVGLAASYEQYFGPGTRLTVT.

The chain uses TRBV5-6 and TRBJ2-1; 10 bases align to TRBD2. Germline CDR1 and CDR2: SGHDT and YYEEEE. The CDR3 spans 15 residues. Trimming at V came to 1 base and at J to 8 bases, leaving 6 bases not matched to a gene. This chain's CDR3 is CASSLIPSGSHEQFF. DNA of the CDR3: TGTGCCAGCAGCTTGATACCTAGCGGGAGTCATGAGCAGTTCTTC.

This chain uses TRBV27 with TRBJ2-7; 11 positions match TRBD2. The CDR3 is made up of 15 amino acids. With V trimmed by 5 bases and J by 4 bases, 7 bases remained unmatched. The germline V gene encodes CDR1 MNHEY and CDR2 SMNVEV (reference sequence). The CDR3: CASSPGTSGIYEQYF. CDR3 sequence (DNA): TGTGCCAGCAGTCCCGGGACTAGCGGAATTTACGAGCAGTACTTC.

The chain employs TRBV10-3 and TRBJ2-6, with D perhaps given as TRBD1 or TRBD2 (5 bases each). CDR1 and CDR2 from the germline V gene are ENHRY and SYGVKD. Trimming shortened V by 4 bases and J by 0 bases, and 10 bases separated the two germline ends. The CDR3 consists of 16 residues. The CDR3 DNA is TGTGCCATCAGTGGAGGGGCTGTCTCTGGGGCCAACGTCCTGACTTTC. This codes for CAISGGAVSGANVLTF.

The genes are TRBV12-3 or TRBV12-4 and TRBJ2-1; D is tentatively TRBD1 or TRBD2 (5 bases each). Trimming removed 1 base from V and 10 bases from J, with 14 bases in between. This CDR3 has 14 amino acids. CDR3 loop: CASSLVPLWGEQFF. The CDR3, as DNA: TGTGCCAGCAGTTTAGTCCCTCTCTGGGGGGAGCAGTTCTTC.

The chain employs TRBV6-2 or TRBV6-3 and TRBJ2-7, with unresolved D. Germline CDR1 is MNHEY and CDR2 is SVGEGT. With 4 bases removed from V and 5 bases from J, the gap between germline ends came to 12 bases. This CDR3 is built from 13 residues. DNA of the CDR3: TGTGCCAGCAGTTCCCAAGCCTCTGACGAGCAGTACTTC. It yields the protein CASSSQASDEQYF.

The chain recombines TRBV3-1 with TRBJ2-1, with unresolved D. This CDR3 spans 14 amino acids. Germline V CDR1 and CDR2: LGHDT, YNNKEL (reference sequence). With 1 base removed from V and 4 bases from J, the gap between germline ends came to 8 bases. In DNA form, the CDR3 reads TGTGCCAGCAGCCAAGGGACGTTGTACAATGAGCAGTTCTTC. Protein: CASSQGTLYNEQFF.

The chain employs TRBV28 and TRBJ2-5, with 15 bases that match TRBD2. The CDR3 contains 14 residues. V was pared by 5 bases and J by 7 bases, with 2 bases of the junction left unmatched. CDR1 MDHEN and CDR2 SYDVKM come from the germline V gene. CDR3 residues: CASSPGLAGGTQYF. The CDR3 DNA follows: TGTGCCAGCAGTCCGGGACTAGCGGGAGGGACCCAGTACTTC.

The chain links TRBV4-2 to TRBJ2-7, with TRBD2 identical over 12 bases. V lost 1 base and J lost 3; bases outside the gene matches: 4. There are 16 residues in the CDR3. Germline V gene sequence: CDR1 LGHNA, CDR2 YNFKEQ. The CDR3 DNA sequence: TGTGCCAGCAGCCAAGGAAGGACTAGCGGGGACTACGAGCAGTACTTC. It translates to CASSQGRTSGDYEQYF.

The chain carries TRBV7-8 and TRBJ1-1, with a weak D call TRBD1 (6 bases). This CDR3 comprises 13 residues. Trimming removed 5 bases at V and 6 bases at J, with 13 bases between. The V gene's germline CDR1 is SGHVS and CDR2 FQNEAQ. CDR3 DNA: TGTGCCAGCAGCGAGCCCTGGACAGCTGAAGCTTTCTTT. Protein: CASSEPWTAEAFF.

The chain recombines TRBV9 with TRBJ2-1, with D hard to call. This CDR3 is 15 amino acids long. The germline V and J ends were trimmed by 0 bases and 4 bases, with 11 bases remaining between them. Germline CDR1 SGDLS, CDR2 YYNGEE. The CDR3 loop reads CASSVGNSLYNEQFF. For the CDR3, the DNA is TGTGCCAGCAGCGTAGGGAACTCCTTATACAATGAGCAGTTCTTC.

The CDR3 reads CATSGGQGFAGELFF. The CDR3 DNA follows: TGTGCCACCAGCGGGGGACAGGGATTCGCCGGGGAGCTGTTTTTT. The chain uses TRBV24-1 and TRBJ2-2, with 9 bases fitting TRBD1. CDR3 length: 15 residues. Germline trimming cut 7 bases from V and 6 bases from J; bases unmatched to any gene: 8. CDR1 and CDR2 (germline): KGHDR, SFDVKD.